The rows below give T cell receptor beta chains drawn from one sample of a study of CD8 T cells in ankylosing spondylitis. MiXCR, applied by TCRdb to the 5' RACE reads, yields one record per CDR3 protein. The profile shows some 270,000 distinct CDR3 sequences, 32% of them singletons. The sample comprised blood, either unsorted or a sorted T cell fraction (not recorded which). These receptors were collected from a male donor with ankylosing spondylitis or in good health (not recorded which). Both conserved end residues are part of each CDR3. The D gene is left open where the match is weak. Where a row states a size, it is once, few, many or the class of an expanded clone; other rows omit it.

TRBV24-1,-,-,TRBJ2-5,CATSPAQRQETQYF,TGTGCCACCAGCCCGGCACAGCGCCAAGAGACCCAGTACTTC
TRBV5-6,-,TRBD1,TRBJ1-2,CASSPSPETGVRGYTF,TGTGCCAGCAGCCCTAGCCCCGAGACAGGGGTGCGGGGCTACACCTTC
TRBV5-1,-,-,TRBJ1-2,CASSLASRSGYTF,TGCGCCAGCAGCTTGGCCTCGCGGAGTGGCTACACCTTC
TRBV20-1,-,-,TRBJ2-7,CSARNSLRTYEQYF,TGCAGTGCTCGCAACTCCTTAAGAACCTACGAGCAGTACTTC
TRBV5-8,few,TRBD1,TRBJ2-1,CAGRDRDFNEQFF,TGTGCCGGCCGGGACAGAGACTTCAATGAGCAGTTCTTC
TRBV6-5,once,-,TRBJ1-1,CASSSGVNTEAFF,TGTGCCAGCAGTTCGGGGGTAAACACTGAAGCTTTCTTT
TRBV7-6,-,-,TRBJ1-3,CASSLEADGNTIYF,TGTGCCAGCAGCTTAGAGGCAGATGGAAACACCATATATTTT
TRBV7-9,-,TRBD2,TRBJ2-1,CATGAGTYNEQFF,TGTGCTACGGGAGCGGGGACCTACAATGAGCAGTTCTTC
TRBV20-1,few,TRBD2,TRBJ2-5,CSAAGGQLETQYF,TGCAGTGCAGCGGGGGGTCAGCTGGAGACCCAGTACTTC
TRBV6-5,few,-,TRBJ1-1,CASSYGWLSAEAFF,TGTGCCAGCAGTTACGGTTGGCTTAGCGCTGAAGCTTTCTTT
TRBV20-1,-,-,TRBJ2-1,CSTRGVGNNEQFF,TGCAGTACCAGGGGAGTCGGAAACAATGAGCAGTTCTTC
TRBV27,-,-,TRBJ1-2,CASSLFSSGYGYTF,TGTGCCAGCAGTTTATTTTCCTCGGGCTATGGCTACACCTTC
TRBV27,-,-,TRBJ1-1,CASSSDPTGKAFF,TGTGCCAGCAGTTCCGACCCGACGGGGAAGGCTTTCTTT
TRBV20-1,-,TRBD1,TRBJ2-7,CSARTGDHPNEQYF,TGCAGTGCCCGAACAGGGGACCACCCGAACGAGCAGTACTTC
TRBV10-3,few,TRBD2,TRBJ2-1,CAISDLGLAPYNEQFF,TGTGCCATCAGTGACTTGGGACTAGCACCCTACAATGAGCAGTTCTTC
TRBV20-1,-,-,TRBJ2-7,CSARGRTRTGYEQYF,TGCAGTGCTAGAGGCCGAACCAGGACGGGCTACGAGCAGTACTTC
TRBV20-1,few,-,TRBJ1-5,CSARDPGARQPQHF,TGCAGTGCTAGAGATCCCGGGGCGCGGCAGCCCCAGCATTTT
TRBV20-1,few,-,TRBJ2-5,CSASLTVGETQYF,TGCAGTGCTAGCCTGACAGTTGGGGAGACCCAGTACTTC
TRBV20-1,few,-,TRBJ2-1,CSARERGGPLAYNEQFF,TGCAGTGCTAGAGAACGTGGGGGCCCTCTGGCTTACAATGAGCAGTTCTTC
TRBV20-1,-,TRBD2,TRBJ2-3,CSAHRVAGEPDTQYF,TGCAGTGCCCACCGCGTAGCGGGGGAGCCAGATACGCAGTATTTT
TRBV12-3/TRBV12-4,many,-,TRBJ2-7,CASSLVSYEQYF,TGTGCCAGCAGTTTGGTCTCCTACGAGCAGTACTTC
TRBV6-1,few,-,TRBJ1-2,CASSPDGGPYGYTF,TGTGCCAGCAGTCCGGACGGAGGCCCCTATGGCTACACCTTC
TRBV12-3/TRBV12-4,few,-,TRBJ2-1,CASSLPGGSYNEQFF,TGTGCCAGCAGTTTACCAGGAGGCTCCTACAATGAGCAGTTCTTC
TRBV7-9,-,-,TRBJ2-5,CASSLWGAQYF,TGTGCCAGCAGCTTATGGGGGGCCCAGTACTTC
TRBV3-1,few,-,TRBJ1-6,CASSQDRGARDSPLHF,TGTGCCAGCAGCCAAGATCGGGGGGCAAGGGATTCACCCCTCCACTTT
TRBV20-1,-,-,TRBJ2-7,CSARDLDSFTEYF,TGCAGTGCTAGAGATCTGGACAGCTTCACGGAGTACTTC
TRBV27,-,TRBD1,TRBJ1-1,CASSLGTGYETEAFF,TGTGCCAGCAGTTTAGGGACAGGGTATGAAACTGAAGCTTTCTTT
TRBV9,-,TRBD2,TRBJ2-1,CASSVGGGGVYNEQFF,TGTGCCAGCAGCGTAGGGGGCGGGGGGGTCTACAATGAGCAGTTCTTC
TRBV20-1,-,-,TRBJ2-7,CSARDREGNYEQYF,TGCAGTGCTAGAGATCGTGAGGGAAACTACGAGCAGTACTTC
TRBV7-2,-,-,TRBJ2-3,CASSLGFPDTQYF,TGTGCCAGCAGCTTAGGATTCCCAGATACGCAGTATTTT
TRBV20-1,-,-,TRBJ1-2,CSASEGFYGYPF,TGCAGTGCTAGCGAAGGGTTCTATGGCTACCCCTTC
TRBV20-1,-,TRBD1,TRBJ2-4,CSASLRDRGRWDIQYF,TGCAGTGCCTCCCTCCGGGACAGGGGGCGCTGGGACATTCAGTACTTC
TRBV7-3,few,-,TRBJ2-3,CASSRGTTGYTDTQYF,TGTGCCAGCAGCCGAGGGACAACTGGGTACACAGATACGCAGTATTTT
TRBV20-1,-,TRBD2,TRBJ2-1,CSARDLSGVDNEQFF,TGCAGTGCTAGAGATCTGAGCGGGGTCGACAATGAGCAGTTCTTC
TRBV7-9,few,-,TRBJ2-5,CASSLAGAPYF,TGTGCCAGCAGCTTAGCGGGAGCGCCCTACTTC
TRBV5-1,few,-,TRBJ1-1,CASSLEQGGAEAFF,TGCGCCAGCAGCTTGGAGCAGGGCGGCGCTGAAGCTTTCTTT
TRBV5-1,-,-,TRBJ2-2,CASSSVDGGHTGELFF,TGCGCCAGCAGCTCGGTGGACGGGGGGCACACCGGGGAGCTGTTTTTT
TRBV20-1,-,TRBD1,TRBJ1-4,CSAQGVSRGSNEKLFF,TGCAGTGCCCAGGGGGTCTCGAGGGGATCTAATGAAAAACTGTTTTTT
TRBV7-3,-,TRBD1,TRBJ2-3,CASSFLDGQGTDTQYF,TGTGCCAGCAGCTTCTTAGATGGACAGGGCACAGATACGCAGTATTTT
TRBV12-3/TRBV12-4,few,-,TRBJ1-5,CASAVGVGNQPQHF,TGTGCCAGCGCCGTGGGGGTGGGCAATCAGCCCCAGCATTTT
TRBV12-3/TRBV12-4,few,TRBD1,TRBJ1-1,CASSPRTGRTTEAFF,TGTGCCAGCAGCCCAAGGACAGGGAGGACCACTGAAGCTTTCTTT
TRBV18,-,-,TRBJ2-4,CASSPQASGKNIQYF,TGTGCCAGCTCACCTCAGGCCTCGGGCAAAAACATTCAGTACTTC